This T cell receptor (beta chain) was profiled in a study of resident and recirculating memory T cells in vitiligo. Study context: No cells were sorted; samples were homogenized just before genomic DNA extraction. General study findings and limits: Clonality differed among vitiligo lesions, with no unique dominant clone.

J gave up 8 bases and V 6 bases, and 13 bases lay outside the gene matches. CDR1 MDHEN and CDR2 SYDVKM come from the germline V gene. CDR3 length: 15 residues. Concerning this clone: Its antigen is still unknown.

Sequencing used immunoSEQ multiplex PCR; TCRdb keeps in-frame clones, though not all of them. In the table there are some 70,000 clones, about 89% of which are singletons. Patients had to be free of confetti depigmentation, indicating active vitiligo. Patients who had received treatment within the previous three months were excluded. The TCR was taken from a male donor with vitiligo. The rearrangement links TRBV28 to TRBJ1-2, with 9 bases identical to TRBD1. The sequencing input was blood. The CDR3 coding sequence is TGTGCCAGCAGGATTCCGGGACAGGGTACCCACGGCTACACCTTC. Translated, it gives CASRIPGQGTHGYTF.